Reported below is one T cell receptor (beta chain). TCRdb recomputed calls from the RT-PCR reads with MiXCR, one row per CDR3 protein. The profile shows more than 550,000 distinct CDR3 sequences, 13% to 15% of them singletons. V lost 2 bases, J lost 4 bases, and 3 bases stayed unmatched. This CDR3 is built from 14 residues. The sequence was obtained from a female donor in good health, serving as a healthy control. Sequencing was carried out using memory CD4+ T cells from blood. The chain uses TRBV12-3 or TRBV12-4 and TRBJ1-1; the match to TRBD1 covers 8 bases. CDR3 in DNA: TGTGCCAGCAGTTTAATCCAGGGGGCCACTGAAGCTTTCTTT. Its protein product is CASSLIQGATEAFF.